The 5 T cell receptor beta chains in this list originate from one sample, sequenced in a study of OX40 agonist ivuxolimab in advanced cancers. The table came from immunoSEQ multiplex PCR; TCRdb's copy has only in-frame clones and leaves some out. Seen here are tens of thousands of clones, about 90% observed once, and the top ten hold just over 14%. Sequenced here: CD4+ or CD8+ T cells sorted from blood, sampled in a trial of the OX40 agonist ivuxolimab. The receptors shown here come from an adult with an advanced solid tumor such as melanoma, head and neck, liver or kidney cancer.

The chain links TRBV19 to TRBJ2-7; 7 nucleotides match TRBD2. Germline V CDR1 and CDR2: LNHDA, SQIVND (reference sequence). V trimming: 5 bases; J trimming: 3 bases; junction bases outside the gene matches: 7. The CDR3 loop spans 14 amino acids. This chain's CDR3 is CASSVHTSDYEQYF. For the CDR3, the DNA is TGTGCCAGTAGTGTTCACACTAGCGACTACGAGCAGTACTTC. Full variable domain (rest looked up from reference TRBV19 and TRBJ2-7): DGGITQSPKYLFRKEGQNVTLSCEQNLNHDAMYWYRQDPGQGLRLIYYSQIVNDFQKGDIAEGYSVSREKKESFPLTVTSAQKNPTAFYLCASSVHTSDYEQYFGPGTRLTVT.

The CDR3 sequence: CASSSFMGDTQYF. DNA for the CDR3: TGTGCCAGCAGCTCGTTCATGGGAGATACGCAGTATTTT. V and J are TRBV7-9 and TRBJ2-3; D is undetermined. The CDR3 totals 13 residues. V lost 4 bases and J 5 bases, leaving 10 bases between the germline ends. CDR1 and CDR2 from the germline V gene are SEHNR and FQNEAQ (reference sequence).

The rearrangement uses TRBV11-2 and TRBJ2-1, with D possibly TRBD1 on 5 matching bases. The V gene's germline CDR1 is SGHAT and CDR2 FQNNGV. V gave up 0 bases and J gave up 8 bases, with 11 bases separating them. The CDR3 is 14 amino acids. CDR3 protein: CASSLERPRDEQFF. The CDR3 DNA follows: TGTGCCAGCAGCTTAGAGAGACCCAGGGATGAGCAGTTCTTC.

The DNA for the CDR3 is TGTGCCTGGAAGGGGGCTGGAAACACCATATATTTT. It specifies CAWKGAGNTIYF. This rearrangement joins TRBV30 to TRBJ1-3; weak D call: TRBD1 (6 bases). Trimming left V 4 bases short and J 2 bases short, with 6 bases between. The germline V gene encodes CDR1 GTSNPN and CDR2 SVGIG (reference sequence). CDR3 size: 12 residues.

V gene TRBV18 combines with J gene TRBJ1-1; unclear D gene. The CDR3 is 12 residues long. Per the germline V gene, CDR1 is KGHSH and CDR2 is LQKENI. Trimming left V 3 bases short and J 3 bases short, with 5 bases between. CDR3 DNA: TGTGCCAGCTCACCGTCCGACACTGAAGCTTTCTTT. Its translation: CASSPSDTEAFF.